What follows describes a single T cell receptor beta chain. Antigen unknown. CD45RO-negative, CCR7-positively selected cells formed the naive CD8 fraction, excluding terminally differentiated effector memory CD45RA+ cells. The data were obtained in a study of shared clonotypes between healthy human individuals. Study-level findings and limits: Larger richness was generally estimated for naive than memory subsets. Despite large depth, rarefaction showed incomplete sorted-subset sequencing.

TCRdb's table, derived via immunoSEQ multiplex PCR, lists solely in-frame clones and lacks some. The repertoire holds approximately 600,000 clones, with around 96% as singletons. The CDR3 loop spans 14 amino acids. Trimming removed 4 bases from V and 5 bases from J, with 15 bases in between. From germline, CDR1 is MGHRA and CDR2 YSYEKL. The source is a woman between 25 and 40 years old in good health. The V and J genes are TRBV4-1 and TRBJ2-7; weak D call: TRBD1 (5 bases). The sequenced sample consisted of naive CD8+ T cells sorted from blood. CDR3: CASSLRQLSHEQYF. DNA of the CDR3: TGCGCCAGCAGCCTACGACAGTTATCCCACGAGCAGTACTTC.